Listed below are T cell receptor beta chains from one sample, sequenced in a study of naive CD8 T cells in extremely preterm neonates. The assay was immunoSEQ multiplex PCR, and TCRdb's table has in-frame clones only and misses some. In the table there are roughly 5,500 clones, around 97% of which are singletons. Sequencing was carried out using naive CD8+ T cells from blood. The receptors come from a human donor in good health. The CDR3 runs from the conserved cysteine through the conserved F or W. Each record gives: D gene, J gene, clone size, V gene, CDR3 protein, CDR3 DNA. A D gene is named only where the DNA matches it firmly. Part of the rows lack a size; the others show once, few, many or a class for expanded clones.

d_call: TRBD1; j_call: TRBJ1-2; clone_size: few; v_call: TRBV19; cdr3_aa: CASNPGQGGYGYTF; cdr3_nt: TGTGCCAGTAACCCGGGACAGGGCGGCTATGGCTACACCTTC
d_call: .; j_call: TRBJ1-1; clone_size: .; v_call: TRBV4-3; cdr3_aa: CASSQTGQITEAFF; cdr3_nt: TGCGCCAGCAGCCAAACAGGGCAGATCACTGAAGCTTTCTTT
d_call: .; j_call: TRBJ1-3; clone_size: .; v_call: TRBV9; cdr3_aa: CASSVGGTIYF; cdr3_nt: TGTGCCAGCAGCGTAGGAGGCACCATATATTTT
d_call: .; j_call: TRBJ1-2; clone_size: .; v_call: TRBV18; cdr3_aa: CASSPPARRDYGYTF; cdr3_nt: TGTGCCAGCTCACCACCCGCCAGGCGGGACTATGGCTACACCTTC
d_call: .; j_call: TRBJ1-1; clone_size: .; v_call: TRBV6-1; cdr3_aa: CASSESAGLNTEAFF; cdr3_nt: TGTGCCAGCAGTGAATCAGCAGGGTTGAACACTGAAGCTTTCTTT
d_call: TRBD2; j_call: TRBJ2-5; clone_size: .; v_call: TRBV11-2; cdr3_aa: CASSLVFSGGKQETQYF; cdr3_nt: TGTGCCAGCAGCTTAGTGTTTAGCGGGGGGAAGCAAGAGACCCAGTACTTC
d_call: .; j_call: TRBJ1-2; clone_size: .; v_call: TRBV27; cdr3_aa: CASSSVRGSYGYTF; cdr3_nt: TGTGCCAGCAGTAGTGTAAGGGGTAGCTATGGCTACACCTTC
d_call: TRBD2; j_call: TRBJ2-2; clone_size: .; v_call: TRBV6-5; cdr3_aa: CASSGTSSGELFF; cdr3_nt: TGTGCCAGCAGTGGGACTAGCTCCGGGGAGCTGTTTTTT
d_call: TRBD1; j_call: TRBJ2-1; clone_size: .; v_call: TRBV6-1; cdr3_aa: CASSEWRGGAGNEQFF; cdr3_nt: TGTGCCAGCAGTGAATGGAGAGGGGGCGCGGGCAATGAGCAGTTCTTC
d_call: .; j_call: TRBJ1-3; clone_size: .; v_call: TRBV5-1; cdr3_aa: CASSLTPGAGNTIYF; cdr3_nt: TGCGCCAGCAGCTTAACCCCAGGGGCTGGAAACACCATATATTTT
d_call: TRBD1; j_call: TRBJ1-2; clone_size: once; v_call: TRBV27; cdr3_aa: CASSPGTGGNYGYTF; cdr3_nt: TGTGCCAGCAGTCCGGGGACAGGGGGTAACTATGGCTACACCTTC
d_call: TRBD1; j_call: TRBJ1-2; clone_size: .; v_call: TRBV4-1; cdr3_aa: CASSQVKGAPYYGYTF; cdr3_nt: TGCGCCAGCAGCCAAGTTAAGGGGGCGCCGTACTATGGCTACACCTTC
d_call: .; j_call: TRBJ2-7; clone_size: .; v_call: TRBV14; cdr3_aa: CASSQRTASYEQYF; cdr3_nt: TGTGCCAGCAGCCAGCGGACAGCTTCCTACGAGCAGTACTTC
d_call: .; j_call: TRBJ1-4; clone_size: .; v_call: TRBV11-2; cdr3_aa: CASSLAGDNEKLFF; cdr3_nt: TGTGCCAGCAGCTTAGCCGGGGATAATGAAAAACTGTTTTTT
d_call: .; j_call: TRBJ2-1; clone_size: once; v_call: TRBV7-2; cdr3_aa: CASSLRWGQGMTYNEQFF; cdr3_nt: TGTGCCAGCAGCTTAAGGTGGGGGCAGGGAATGACTTACAATGAGCAGTTCTTC
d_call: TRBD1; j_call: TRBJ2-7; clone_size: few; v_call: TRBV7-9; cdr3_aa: CASNNAGGLEQYF; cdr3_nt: TGTGCCAGCAACAACGCAGGGGGCCTCGAGCAGTACTTC
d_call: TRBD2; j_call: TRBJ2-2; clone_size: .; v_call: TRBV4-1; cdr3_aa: CASSHGRGTGELFF; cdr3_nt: TGCGCCAGCAGCCACGGGAGGGGCACCGGGGAGCTGTTTTTT
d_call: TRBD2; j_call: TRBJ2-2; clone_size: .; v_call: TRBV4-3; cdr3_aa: CASSLAGGLHGELFF; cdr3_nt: TGCGCCAGCAGCTTAGCGGGGGGGCTTCACGGGGAGCTGTTTTTT
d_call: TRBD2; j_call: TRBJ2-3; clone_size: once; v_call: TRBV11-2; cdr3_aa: CASSGGADTQYF; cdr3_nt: TGTGCCAGCAGCGGGGGGGCAGATACGCAGTATTTT
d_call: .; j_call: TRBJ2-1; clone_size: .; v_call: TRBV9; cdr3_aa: CASSADGISYNEQFF; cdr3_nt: TGTGCCAGCAGCGCCGACGGGATCTCCTACAATGAGCAGTTCTTC
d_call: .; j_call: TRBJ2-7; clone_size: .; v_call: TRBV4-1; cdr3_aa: CASSQVWPETYEQYF; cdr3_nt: TGCGCCAGCAGCCAAGTATGGCCAGAAACCTACGAGCAGTACTTC
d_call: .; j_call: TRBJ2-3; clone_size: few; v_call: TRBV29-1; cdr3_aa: CSVELERDTQYF; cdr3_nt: TGCAGCGTTGAACTAGAGAGAGATACGCAGTATTTT
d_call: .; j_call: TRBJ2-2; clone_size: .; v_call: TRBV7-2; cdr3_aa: CAVPGTTTGELFF; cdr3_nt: TGTGCCGTCCCGGGGACAACCACCGGGGAGCTGTTTTTT
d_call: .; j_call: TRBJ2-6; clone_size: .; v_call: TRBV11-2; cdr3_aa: CASSLTGSGANVLTF; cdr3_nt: TGTGCCAGCAGCTTAACGGGGTCTGGGGCCAACGTCCTGACTTTC
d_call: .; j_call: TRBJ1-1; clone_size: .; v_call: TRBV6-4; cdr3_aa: CASSDSSGGKAFF; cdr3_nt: TGTGCCAGCAGTGACTCGAGCGGGGGTAAAGCTTTCTTT
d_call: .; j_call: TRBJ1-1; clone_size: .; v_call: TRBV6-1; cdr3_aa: CASSDPRGGDTEAFF; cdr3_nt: TGTGCCAGCAGTGACCCCCGGGGGGGGGACACTGAAGCTTTCTTT
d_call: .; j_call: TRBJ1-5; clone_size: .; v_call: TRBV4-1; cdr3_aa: CASSQGGSGQPQHF; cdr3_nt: TGCGCCAGCAGCCAAGGTGGGTCGGGGCAGCCCCAGCATTTT
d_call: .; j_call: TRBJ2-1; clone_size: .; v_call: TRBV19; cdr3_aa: CASSMGGESYNEQFF; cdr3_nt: TGTGCCAGTAGTATGGGGGGAGAGTCCTACAATGAGCAGTTCTTC
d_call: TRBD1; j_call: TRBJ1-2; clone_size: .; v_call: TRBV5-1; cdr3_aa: CASSPWTGNMGYTF; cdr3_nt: TGCGCCAGCAGCCCATGGACAGGGAATATGGGCTACACCTTC
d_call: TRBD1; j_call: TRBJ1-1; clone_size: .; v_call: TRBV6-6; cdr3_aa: CASGDRLNTEAFF; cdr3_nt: TGTGCCAGCGGGGACAGGCTGAACACTGAAGCTTTCTTT
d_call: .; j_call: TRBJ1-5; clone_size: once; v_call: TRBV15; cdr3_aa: CATSPINQPQHF; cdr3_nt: TGTGCCACCAGCCCAATCAATCAGCCCCAGCATTTT
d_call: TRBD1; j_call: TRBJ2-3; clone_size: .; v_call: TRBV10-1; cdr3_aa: CASTSGLSDRARGDTQYF; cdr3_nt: TGCGCCAGCACCTCCGGCCTTTCCGACAGGGCCCGTGGAGATACGCAGTATTTT
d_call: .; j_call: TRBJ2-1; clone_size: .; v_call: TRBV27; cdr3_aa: CASSLSDWSYNEQFF; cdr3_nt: TGTGCCAGCAGTTTAAGCGATTGGTCCTACAATGAGCAGTTCTTC
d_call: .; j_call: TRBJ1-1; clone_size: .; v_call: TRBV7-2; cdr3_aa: CASSNSPSVYTEAFF; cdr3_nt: TGTGCCAGCAGCAATTCCCCCAGTGTATACACTGAAGCTTTCTTT
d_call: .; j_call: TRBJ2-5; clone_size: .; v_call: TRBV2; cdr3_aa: CASTNRVRNQETQYF; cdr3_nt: TGTGCCAGCACCAACAGGGTCCGAAACCAAGAGACCCAGTACTTC
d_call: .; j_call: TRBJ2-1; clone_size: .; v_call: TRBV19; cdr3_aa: CASSIGSSSYNEQFF; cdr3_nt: TGTGCCAGTAGTATAGGCTCGAGCTCCTACAATGAGCAGTTCTTC
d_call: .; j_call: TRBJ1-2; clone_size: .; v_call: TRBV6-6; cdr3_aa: CASSYPGTLPGYTF; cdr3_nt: TGTGCCAGCAGTTACCCTGGGACATTGCCCGGCTACACCTTC
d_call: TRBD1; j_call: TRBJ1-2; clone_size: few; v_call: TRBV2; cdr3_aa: CARRTGMGYGYTF; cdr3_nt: TGTGCCAGAAGGACAGGGATGGGATATGGCTACACCTTC
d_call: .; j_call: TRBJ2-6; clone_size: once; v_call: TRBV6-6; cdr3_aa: CASRFTAGANVLTF; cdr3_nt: TGTGCCAGCAGATTCACGGCTGGGGCCAACGTCCTGACTTTC
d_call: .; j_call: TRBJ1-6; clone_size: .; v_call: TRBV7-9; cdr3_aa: CASSLGLDNSPLHF; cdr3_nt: TGTGCCAGCAGCCTTGGACTAGATAATTCACCCCTCCACTTT
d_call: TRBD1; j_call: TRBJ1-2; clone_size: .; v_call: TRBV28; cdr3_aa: CASSNTGAVYGYTF; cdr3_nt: TGTGCCAGCAGCAATACAGGGGCCGTCTATGGCTACACCTTC
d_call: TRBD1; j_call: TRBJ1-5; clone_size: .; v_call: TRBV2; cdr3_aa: CASSGDRVGNQPQHF; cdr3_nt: TGTGCCAGCAGTGGTGACAGGGTAGGCAATCAGCCCCAGCATTTT
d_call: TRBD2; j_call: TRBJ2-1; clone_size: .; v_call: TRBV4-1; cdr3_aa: CASSHEAGGSEQFF; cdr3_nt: TGCGCCAGCAGCCACGAAGCGGGGGGGTCTGAGCAGTTCTTC
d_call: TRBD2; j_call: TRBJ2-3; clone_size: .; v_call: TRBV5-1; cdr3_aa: CASSQSIAGENTDTQYF; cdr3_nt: TGCGCCAGCAGCCAGTCGATAGCGGGGGAAAACACAGATACGCAGTATTTT
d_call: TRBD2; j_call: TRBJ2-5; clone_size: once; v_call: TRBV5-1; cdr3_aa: CASSWASGEQETQYF; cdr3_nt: TGCGCCAGCAGCTGGGCTAGCGGGGAACAAGAGACCCAGTACTTC
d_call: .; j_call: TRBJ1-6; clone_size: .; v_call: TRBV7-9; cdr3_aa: CASSLPRRSPLHF; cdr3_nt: TGTGCCAGCAGCTTACCCCGGAGATCACCCCTCCACTTT
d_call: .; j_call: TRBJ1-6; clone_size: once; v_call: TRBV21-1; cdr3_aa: CASSQPNPDRFVNNSPLHF; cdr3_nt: TGTGCCAGCAGCCAGCCTAACCCGGACAGATTCGTCAATAATTCACCCCTCCACTTT
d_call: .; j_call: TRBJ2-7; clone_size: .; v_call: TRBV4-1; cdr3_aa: CASSPTDPYEQYF; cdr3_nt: TGCGCCAGCAGCCCGACAGACCCCTACGAGCAGTACTTC
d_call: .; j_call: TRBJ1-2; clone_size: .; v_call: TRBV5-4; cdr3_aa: CASSLKTPTNYGYTF; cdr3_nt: TGTGCCAGCAGCTTGAAGACACCAACTAACTATGGCTACACCTTC
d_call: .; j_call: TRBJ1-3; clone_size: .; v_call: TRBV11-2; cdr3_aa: CASSLDQQASGNTIYF; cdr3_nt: TGTGCCAGCAGCTTAGATCAGCAGGCCTCTGGAAACACCATATATTTT
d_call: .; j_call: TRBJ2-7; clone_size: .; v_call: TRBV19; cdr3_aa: CASRSGTSYEQYF; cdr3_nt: TGTGCCAGTAGGTCGGGAACATCCTACGAGCAGTACTTC
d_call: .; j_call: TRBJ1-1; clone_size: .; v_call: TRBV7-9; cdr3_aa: CASSGGWGNTEAFF; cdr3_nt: TGTGCCAGCAGCGGAGGGTGGGGGAACACTGAAGCTTTCTTT
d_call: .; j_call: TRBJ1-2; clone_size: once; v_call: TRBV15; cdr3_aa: CATSSLSGEGYTF; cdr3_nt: TGTGCCACCAGCAGCCTATCAGGGGAAGGCTACACCTTC